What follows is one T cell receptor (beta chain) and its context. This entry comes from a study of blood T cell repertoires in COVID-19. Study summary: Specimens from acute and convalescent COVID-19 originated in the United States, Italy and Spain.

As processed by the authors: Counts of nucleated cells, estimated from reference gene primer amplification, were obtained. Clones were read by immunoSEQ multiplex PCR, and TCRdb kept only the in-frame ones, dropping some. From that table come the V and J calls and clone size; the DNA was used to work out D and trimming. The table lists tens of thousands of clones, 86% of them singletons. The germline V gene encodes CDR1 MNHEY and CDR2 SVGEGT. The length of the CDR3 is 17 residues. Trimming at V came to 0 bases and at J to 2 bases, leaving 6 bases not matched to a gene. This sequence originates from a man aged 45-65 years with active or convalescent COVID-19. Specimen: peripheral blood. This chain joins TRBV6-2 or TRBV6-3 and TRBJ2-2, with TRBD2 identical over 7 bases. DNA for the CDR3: TGTGCCAGCAGTTACTCTCTGCGCGGGAGTAACACCGGGGAGCTGTTTTTT. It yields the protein CASSYSLRGSNTGELFF.